Listed below are T cell receptor beta chains from one sample, sequenced in a study of blood T cell repertoires in COVID-19. Repertoires were generated with immunoSEQ multiplex PCR, while TCRdb's copy carries only in-frame clones and drops some. Found here are about 110,000 clones, about nine tenths of them singletons; the top ten hold 2% to 3%. Sequencing was carried out using peripheral blood. The receptors come from a human donor in a cohort sampled during active COVID-19. CDR3s leave out the opening cysteine and the closing phenylalanine or tryptophan. Fields, in order: CDR3 protein, V gene, J gene.

ASGLFRGAEETQY	TRBV12-5	TRBJ2-5
ASRGLDRVNTEAF	TRBV6-6	TRBJ1-1
ASSLGWRGGGSYEQY	TRBV5-4	TRBJ2-7
ASSQGGAYEQY	TRBV4-2	TRBJ2-7
SVDPPGTSGSRNEQF	TRBV29-1	TRBJ2-1
ASSYSPNQPQH	TRBV6-5	TRBJ1-5
ASSLMDREINEQF	TRBV7-6	TRBJ2-1
ASSAGVTEAF	TRBV19	TRBJ1-1
ASSLRAQGGTGELF	TRBV5-1	TRBJ2-2
ASSPEGTGQF	TRBV18	TRBJ2-1
ASSTGLAGMGETQY	TRBV19	TRBJ2-5
ASRRQGIDTGELF	TRBV2	TRBJ2-2
ASTRRPGQETQY	TRBV19	TRBJ2-5
AISPTGNDGYT	TRBV10-3	TRBJ1-2
ASSSTQTGRYQPQH	TRBV19	TRBJ1-5
ASSLQGGTTEAF	TRBV5-1	TRBJ1-1
ASSPAGGEQF	TRBV3-1/TRBV3-2	TRBJ2-1
ASSYLYTEAGEKLF	TRBV6-5	TRBJ1-4
ASMCQGANNQPQH	TRBV10-1	TRBJ1-5
AWSDPWPSYEQY	TRBV30	TRBJ2-7
ASSLAGAVNEQY	TRBV11-2	TRBJ2-7
AWSNGKNQPQH	TRBV30	TRBJ1-5
ASKRDSSSIQY	TRBV19	TRBJ2-4
ASRGAGNYGYT	TRBV6-6	TRBJ1-2
ASSVLSSGGSGELF	TRBV9	TRBJ2-2
SVEGTPRGAF	TRBV29-1	TRBJ1-1
ASSFAVNQPQH	TRBV27	TRBJ1-5
SVEKSGGTYEQY	TRBV29-1	TRBJ2-7
ASTQAGLALYNEQF	TRBV7-9	TRBJ2-1
AWSVLGGASTGANVLT	TRBV30	TRBJ2-6
ASSPQGGEGTEAF	TRBV5-1	TRBJ1-1
ASSLDSHQPQH	TRBV5-4	TRBJ1-5
ASSFRGTGQGETQY	TRBV5-5	TRBJ2-5
ASSLEFAPGYGYT	TRBV7-9	TRBJ1-2
ASRFTGANTEAF	TRBV11-1	TRBJ1-1
ASSSPGLNTGELF	TRBV28	TRBJ2-2
SVETGKGNTIY	TRBV29-1	TRBJ1-3
ASSQEGGNQPQH	TRBV11-1	TRBJ1-5
ASSTLAGGPTDTQY	TRBV7-8	TRBJ2-3
ASSEGGGTGMYEQY	TRBV2	TRBJ2-7
ASRIGGGAEAF	TRBV6-5	TRBJ1-1
ASSGYRGENSPLH	TRBV2	TRBJ1-6
ASSLYTPLH	TRBV12-3/TRBV12-4	TRBJ1-6
ASLIYRGTNEKLF	TRBV7-9	TRBJ1-4
SVEDGLNYGYT	TRBV29-1	TRBJ1-2
ASSAQGLAGSYEQY	TRBV2	TRBJ2-7
ASSFGTASYEQY	TRBV11-2	TRBJ2-7
ASRTRTPSNEQF	TRBV27	TRBJ2-1
ASSALTLGLDTEAF	TRBV6-1	TRBJ1-1
ASSLYSGMSSYEQY	TRBV2	TRBJ2-7
ASSDGTGGNEQF	TRBV6-4	TRBJ2-1
ASSPLVQGGEKLF	TRBV18	TRBJ1-4